The 10 T cell receptor beta chains below were found in one sample sequenced in a study of early T cells in non-severe SARS-CoV-2 infection. In TCRdb, the 5' RACE reads were re-called with MiXCR into one record per CDR3 protein. The sample records 90,000 to 120,000 distinct CDR3 sequences, 11% being singletons. The specimen was whole blood. The receptors derive from an adult who was a healthcare worker with PCR-confirmed SARS-CoV-2 infection or an uninfected control (not recorded which).

The table lists this clonotype with many counts. This rearrangement joins TRBV3-1 to TRBJ2-3; D remains unclear. This CDR3 has 13 residues. Between the trimmed V and J ends, which lost 2 bases and 5 bases, there was a span of 8 bases. The V gene's germline CDR1 is LGHDT and CDR2 YNNKEL (reference sequence). CDR3 bases: TGTGCCAGCAGCCAACTCTTTCTAGATACGCAGTATTTT. Residues: CASSQLFLDTQYF.

Concerning this clonotype itself: The junction shows a germline mismatch at one end, possibly a read error. The chain couples TRBV12-3 or TRBV12-4 to TRBJ1-5; D is perhaps TRBD1 (6 bases). The CDR3 extends over 13 amino acids. The CDR3 region has the DNA TGTACCAGCAGTTTTGGGGGGGGCAAGCCCCAGCATTTT. It codes for CTSSFGGGKPQHF.

This clonotype was recorded many times. This chain links TRBV28 with TRBJ2-5; 9 bases agree with TRBD2. The CDR3 totals 17 residues. J gave up 6 bases and V 2 bases, and 13 bases lay outside the gene matches. CDR1 and CDR2 (germline): MDHEN, SYDVKM. The chain's CDR3 is CASSLRSAGGEVKTQYF. The CDR3 DNA sequence: TGTGCCAGCAGTTTACGATCTGCGGGAGGGGAGGTGAAGACCCAGTACTTC.

The chain carries TRBV6-2 or TRBV6-3 and TRBJ2-7, with 7 bases fitting TRBD2. The V and J ends lost 4 bases and 2 bases, in that order; junction bases with no gene match: 5. CDR3 size: 14 residues. Germline-derived CDR1 and CDR2 are MNHEY and SVGEGT. In nucleotides, the CDR3 is TGTGCCAGCAGTTTCCTAGCGGCTGCCTACGAGCAGTACTTC. Its protein product is CASSFLAAAYEQYF.

This clonotype is labeled as medium-sized. CDR3 amino acids: CASSLSGGEANYGYTF. The CDR3 DNA reads TGTGCCAGCAGCTTATCGGGGGGCGAAGCTAACTATGGCTACACCTTC. The chain has TRBV7-9 and TRBJ1-2, with D perhaps matching TRBD1 (6 bases). The V gene's germline CDR1 is SEHNR and CDR2 FQNEAQ (reference sequence). This CDR3 contains 16 residues. The V end lost 2 bases, the J end lost 0 bases, and 13 bases lay between the germline ends.

This clonotype was seen repeatedly, ten times or more. V gene TRBV7-2 combines with J gene TRBJ2-3; D perhaps matches TRBD2 (6 bases). Germline V gene data show CDR1 as SGHTA and CDR2 as FQGNSA. V gave up 6 bases and J gave up 6 bases, with 16 bases separating them. The CDR3 is made up of 14 amino acids. The DNA of the CDR3 is TGTGCCAGCAGTCGATCCGGGGGTTTCGATACGCAGTATTTT. Residues: CASSRSGGFDTQYF.

This chain uses TRBV9 with TRBJ2-7; D is perhaps TRBD2 (6 bases). This CDR3 has 14 amino acids. Trimming pared 4 bases from V and 3 bases from J, leaving 14 bases between. In germline, CDR1 is SGDLS, CDR2 YYNGEE. The CDR3 spells CASSKDGSFYEQYF. The CDR3, as DNA: TGTGCCAGCAGCAAAGACGGGAGTTTCTACGAGCAGTACTTC.

The count of this clonotype is one. The V gene is TRBV28, the J gene TRBJ1-1, with a possible D match to TRBD1 (6 bases). Trimming shortened V by 5 bases and J by 1 base, and 11 bases separated the two germline ends. Germline V gene lookup returns CDR1 MDHEN and CDR2 SYDVKM. This CDR3 comprises 14 residues. The CDR3: CASSHRVPNTEAFF. CDR3 nucleotides: TGTGCCAGCAGTCACAGGGTCCCGAACACTGAAGCTTTCTTT.

This clonotype was recorded many times. The chain combines TRBV5-1 with TRBJ2-4; no clear D. This CDR3 spans 16 amino acids. Between the trimmed V and J ends, which lost 4 bases and 1 base, there was a span of 15 bases. Germline loops: CDR1 SGHRS, CDR2 YFSETQ. The CDR3 DNA reads TGCGCCAGCAGCCCCGGTCGAGGTGGGGCCAAAAACATTCAGTACTTC. As protein: CASSPGRGGAKNIQYF.

This clonotype was detected a few times. V is TRBV28 and J is TRBJ2-2, with 7 bases identical to TRBD1. CDR1 is MDHEN, CDR2 SYDVKM, per germline. J was trimmed by 3 bases and V by 4 bases; bases with no gene match: 5. CDR3 length: 15 residues. The CDR3 DNA sequence: TGTGCCAGCAGTTCACAACAGGGGTACACCGGGGAGCTGTTTTTT. This sequence encodes CASSSQQGYTGELFF.